This note documents a single T cell receptor beta chain sequence. The CDR3 runs 13 residues. V lost 7 bases and J 2 bases, leaving 10 bases between the germline ends. CDR1 SEHNR and CDR2 FQNEAQ come from the germline V gene (reference sequence). Original processing methods: Scientists estimated how many nucleated cells there were by amplifying reference gene primers. The table came from immunoSEQ multiplex PCR; TCRdb's copy has only in-frame clones and leaves some out. That table supplies the V and J calls and clone size; D and trimming were determined from the DNA. The sample lists 150,000 or so clones; roughly 83% were seen once. This record comes from a study of blood T cell repertoires in COVID-19. Participants, about 18 to 95 years old, spanned some 23 US areas.

The sequence came from a man aged 65-85 years who had been exposed to COVID-19. This rearrangement joins TRBV7-9 to TRBJ2-3, with D possibly being TRBD2 (6 bases). Source material: PBMCs or T cells enriched from blood (not recorded which). The CDR3 sequence: CASNRDFTDTQYF. CDR3 in DNA: TGTGCCAGCAACCGGGACTTCACAGATACGCAGTATTTT.